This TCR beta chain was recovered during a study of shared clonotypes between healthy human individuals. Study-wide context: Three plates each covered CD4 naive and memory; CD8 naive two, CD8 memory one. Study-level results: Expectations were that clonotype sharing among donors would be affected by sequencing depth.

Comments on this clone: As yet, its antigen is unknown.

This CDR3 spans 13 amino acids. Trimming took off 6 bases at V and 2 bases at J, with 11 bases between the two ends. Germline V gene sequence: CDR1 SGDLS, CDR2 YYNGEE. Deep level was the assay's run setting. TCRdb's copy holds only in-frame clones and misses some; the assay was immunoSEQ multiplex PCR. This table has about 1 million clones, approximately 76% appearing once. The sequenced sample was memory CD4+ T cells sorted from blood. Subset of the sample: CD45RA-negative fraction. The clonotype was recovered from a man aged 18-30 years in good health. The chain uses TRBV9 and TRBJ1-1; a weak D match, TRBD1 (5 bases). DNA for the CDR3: TGTGCCAGCAACCCTACAGGCAACACTGAAGCTTTCTTT. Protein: CASNPTGNTEAFF.